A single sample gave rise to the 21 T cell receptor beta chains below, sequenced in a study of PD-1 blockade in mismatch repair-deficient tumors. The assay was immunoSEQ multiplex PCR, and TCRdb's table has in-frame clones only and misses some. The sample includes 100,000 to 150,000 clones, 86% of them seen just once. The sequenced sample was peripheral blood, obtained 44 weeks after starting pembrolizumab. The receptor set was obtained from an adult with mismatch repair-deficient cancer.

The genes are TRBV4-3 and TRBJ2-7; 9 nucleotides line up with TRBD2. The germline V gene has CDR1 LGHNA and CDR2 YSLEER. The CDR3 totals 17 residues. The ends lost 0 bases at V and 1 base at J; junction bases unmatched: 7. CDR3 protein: CASSQEALAGVSYEQYF. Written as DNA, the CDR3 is TGCGCCAGCAGCCAAGAGGCGTTAGCGGGAGTTTCCTACGAGCAGTACTTC.

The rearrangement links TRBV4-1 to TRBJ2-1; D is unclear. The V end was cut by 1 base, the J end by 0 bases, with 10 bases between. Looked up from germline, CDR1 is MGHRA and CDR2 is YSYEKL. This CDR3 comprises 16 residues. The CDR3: CASSQVDIISYNEQFF. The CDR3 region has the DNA TGCGCCAGCAGCCAAGTTGACATTATCTCCTACAATGAGCAGTTCTTC.

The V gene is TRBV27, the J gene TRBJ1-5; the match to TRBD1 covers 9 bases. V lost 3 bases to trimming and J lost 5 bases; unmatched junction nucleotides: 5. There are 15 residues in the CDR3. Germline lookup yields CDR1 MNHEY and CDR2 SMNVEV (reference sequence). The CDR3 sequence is CASSFGTGRDQPQHF. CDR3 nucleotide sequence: TGTGCCAGCAGTTTTGGGACAGGGAGGGATCAGCCCCAGCATTTT.

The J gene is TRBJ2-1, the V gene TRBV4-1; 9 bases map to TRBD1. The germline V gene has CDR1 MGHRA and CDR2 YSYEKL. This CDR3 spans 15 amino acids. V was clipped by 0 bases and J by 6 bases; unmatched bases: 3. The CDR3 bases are TGCGCCAGCAGCCAAGATCCACAGGGGGCCAATGAGCAGTTCTTC. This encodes CASSQDPQGANEQFF.

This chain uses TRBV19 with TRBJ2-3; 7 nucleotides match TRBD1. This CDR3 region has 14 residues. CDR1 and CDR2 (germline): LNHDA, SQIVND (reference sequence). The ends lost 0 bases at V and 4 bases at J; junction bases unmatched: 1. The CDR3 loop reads CASSIEGGADTQYF. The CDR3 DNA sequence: TGTGCCAGTAGTATAGAAGGGGGCGCAGATACGCAGTATTTT.

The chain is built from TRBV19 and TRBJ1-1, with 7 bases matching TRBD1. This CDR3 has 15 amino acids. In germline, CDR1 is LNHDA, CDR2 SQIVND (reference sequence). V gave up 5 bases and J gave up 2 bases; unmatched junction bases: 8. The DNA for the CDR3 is TGTGCCAGTAGTGCCCGTAGACAGGGAAACACTGAAGCTTTCTTT. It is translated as CASSARRQGNTEAFF.

The CDR3 is CAWSVHSGANVLTF. The DNA for the CDR3 is TGTGCCTGGAGTGTCCATTCTGGGGCCAACGTCCTGACTTTC. The gene calls are TRBV30 and TRBJ2-6; D call uncertain. Germline CDR1 and CDR2: GTSNPN and SVGIG (reference sequence). The V and J ends lost 0 bases and 1 base respectively, with 4 bases between them. The CDR3 extends over 14 amino acids. Full variable domain (remainder filled in from reference TRBV30 and TRBJ2-6): SQTIHQWPATLVQPVGSPLSLECTVEGTSNPNLYWYRQAAGRGLQLLFYSVGIGQISSEVPQNLSASRPQDRQFILSSKKLLLSDSGFYLCAWSVHSGANVLTFGAGSRLTVL.

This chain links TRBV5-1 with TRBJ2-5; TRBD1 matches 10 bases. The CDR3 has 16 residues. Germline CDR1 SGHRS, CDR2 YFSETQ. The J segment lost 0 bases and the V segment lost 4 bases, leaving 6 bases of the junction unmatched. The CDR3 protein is CASSLQGQGHQETQYF. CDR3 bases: TGCGCCAGCAGCCTACAGGGACAGGGGCACCAAGAGACCCAGTACTTC.

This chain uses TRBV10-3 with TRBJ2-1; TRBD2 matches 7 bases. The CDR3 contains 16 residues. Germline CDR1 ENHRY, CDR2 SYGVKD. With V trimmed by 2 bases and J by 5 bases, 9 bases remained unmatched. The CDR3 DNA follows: TGTGCCATCAGTGAGCTTATAGCGGGTCCTAACAATGAGCAGTTCTTC. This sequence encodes CAISELIAGPNNEQFF.

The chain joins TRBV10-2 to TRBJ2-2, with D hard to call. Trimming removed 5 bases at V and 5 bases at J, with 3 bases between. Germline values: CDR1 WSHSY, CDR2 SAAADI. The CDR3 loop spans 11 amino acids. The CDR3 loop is CASSFTGELFF. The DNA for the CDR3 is TGCGCCAGCAGTTTTACCGGGGAGCTGTTTTTT.

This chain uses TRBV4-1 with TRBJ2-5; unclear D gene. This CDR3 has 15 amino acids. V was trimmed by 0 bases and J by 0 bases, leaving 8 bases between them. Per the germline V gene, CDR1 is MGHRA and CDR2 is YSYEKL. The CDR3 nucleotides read TGCGCCAGCAGCCAAGAAGTACCAAACCAAGAGACCCAGTACTTC. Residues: CASSQEVPNQETQYF.

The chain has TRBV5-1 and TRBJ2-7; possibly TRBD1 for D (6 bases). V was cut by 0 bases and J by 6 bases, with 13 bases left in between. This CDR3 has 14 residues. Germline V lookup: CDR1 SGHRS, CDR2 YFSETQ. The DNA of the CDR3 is TGCGCCAGCAGCTTGGACAGGGTAAGGGGCGAGCAGTACTTC. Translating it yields CASSLDRVRGEQYF.

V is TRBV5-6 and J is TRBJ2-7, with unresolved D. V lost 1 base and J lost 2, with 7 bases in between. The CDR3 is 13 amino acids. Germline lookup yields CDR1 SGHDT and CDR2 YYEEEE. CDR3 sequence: CASSLFHPYEQYF. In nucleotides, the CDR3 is TGTGCCAGCAGCTTGTTCCATCCCTACGAGCAGTACTTC. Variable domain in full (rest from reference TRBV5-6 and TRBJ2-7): DAGVTQSPTHLIKTRGQQVTLRCSPKSGHDTVSWYQQALGQGPQFIFQYYEEEERQRGNFPDRFSGHQFPNYSSELNVNALLLGDSALYLCASSLFHPYEQYFGPGTRLTVT.

In nucleotides, the CDR3 is TGTGCCAGCAGCTTTAGGGGGCCTAACTATGGCTACACCTTC. It translates to CASSFRGPNYGYTF. The gene calls are TRBV5-4 and TRBJ1-2, with TRBD1 matching over 7 bases. The CDR3 length is 14 residues. Germline CDR1 SGHNT, CDR2 YYREEE (reference sequence). The J segment lost 0 bases and the V segment lost 2 bases, leaving 1 base of the junction unmatched.

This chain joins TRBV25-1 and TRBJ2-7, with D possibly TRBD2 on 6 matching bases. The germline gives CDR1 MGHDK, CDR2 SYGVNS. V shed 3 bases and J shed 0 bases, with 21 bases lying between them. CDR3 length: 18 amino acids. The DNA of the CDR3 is TGTGCCAGCAGTGACCCGTTTGACAGTTCTAGCGTCTCCTACGAGCAGTACTTC. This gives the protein CASSDPFDSSSVSYEQYF.

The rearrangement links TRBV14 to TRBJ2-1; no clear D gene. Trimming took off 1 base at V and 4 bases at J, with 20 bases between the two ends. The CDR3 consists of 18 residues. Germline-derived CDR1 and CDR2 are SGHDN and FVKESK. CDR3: CASSQGGGWARRYNEQFF. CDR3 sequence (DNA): TGTGCCAGCAGCCAAGGGGGTGGCTGGGCAAGAAGATACAATGAGCAGTTCTTC.

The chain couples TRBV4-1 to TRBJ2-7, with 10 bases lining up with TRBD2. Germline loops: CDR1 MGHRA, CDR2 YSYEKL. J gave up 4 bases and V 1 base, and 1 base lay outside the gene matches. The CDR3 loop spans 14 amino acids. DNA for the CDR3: TGCGCCAGCAGCCAAGCGGGACTAGCGTACGAGCAGTACTTC. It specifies CASSQAGLAYEQYF.

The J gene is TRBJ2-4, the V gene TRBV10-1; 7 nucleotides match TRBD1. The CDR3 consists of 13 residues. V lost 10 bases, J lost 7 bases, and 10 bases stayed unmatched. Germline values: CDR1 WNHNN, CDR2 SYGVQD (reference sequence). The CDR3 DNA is TGCGCCACCAGGGGGAGTTTGGGGAACATTCAGTACTTC. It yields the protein CATRGSLGNIQYF.

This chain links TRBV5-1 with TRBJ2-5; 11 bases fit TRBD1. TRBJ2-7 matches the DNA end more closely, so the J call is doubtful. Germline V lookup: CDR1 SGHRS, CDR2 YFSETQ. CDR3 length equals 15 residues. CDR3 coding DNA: TGCGCCAGCAGCCAACGAGGGACAGGGGGCTACGAGCAGTACTTC. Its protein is CASSQRGTGGYEQYF.

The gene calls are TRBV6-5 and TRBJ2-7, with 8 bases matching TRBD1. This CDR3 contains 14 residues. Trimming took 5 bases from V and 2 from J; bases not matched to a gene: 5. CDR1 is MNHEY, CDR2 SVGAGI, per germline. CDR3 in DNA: TGTGCCAGCAGTCCCCGGGACAGGACCTACGAGCAGTACTTC. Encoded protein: CASSPRDRTYEQYF.

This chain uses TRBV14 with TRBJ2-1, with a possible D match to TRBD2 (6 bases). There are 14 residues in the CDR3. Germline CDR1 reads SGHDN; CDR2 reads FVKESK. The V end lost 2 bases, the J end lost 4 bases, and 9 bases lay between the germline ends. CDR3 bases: TGTGCCAGCAGCCAAATGGGACTTTACAATGAGCAGTTCTTC. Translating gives CASSQMGLYNEQFF.